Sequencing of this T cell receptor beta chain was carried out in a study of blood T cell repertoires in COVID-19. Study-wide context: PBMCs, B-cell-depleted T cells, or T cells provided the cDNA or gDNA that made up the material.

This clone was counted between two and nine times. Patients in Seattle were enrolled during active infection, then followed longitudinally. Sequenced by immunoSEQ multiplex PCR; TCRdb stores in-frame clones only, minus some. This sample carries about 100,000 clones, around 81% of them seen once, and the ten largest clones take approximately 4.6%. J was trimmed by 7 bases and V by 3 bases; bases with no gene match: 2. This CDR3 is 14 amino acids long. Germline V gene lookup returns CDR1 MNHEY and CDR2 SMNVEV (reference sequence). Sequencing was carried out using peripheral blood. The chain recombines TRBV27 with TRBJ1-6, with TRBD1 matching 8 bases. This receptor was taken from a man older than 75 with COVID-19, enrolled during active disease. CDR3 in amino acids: CASSLDRVNSPLHF. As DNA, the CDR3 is TGTGCCAGCAGTTTGGACAGGGTGAATTCACCCCTCCACTTT.